This TCR beta chain was observed in a study of identical twins. All of the donors were Caucasians in good health. This CDR3 comprises 14 residues. Trimming stripped 1 base from V and 5 bases from J, with 11 bases between. Germline lookup yields CDR1 SGHTA and CDR2 FQGNSA. Study findings and constraints: For out-of-frame alpha sequences shared by twins, low generation probability was in excess. With abundant cord blood beta clonotypes, insertions were fewer; memory repertoires showed no such pattern. Among monozygotic twins, out-of-frame TCR alpha sharing exceeded what models predicted.

TCRdb redid the calling of the 5' RACE reads with MiXCR, one entry per CDR3 protein. The profile covers around 200,000 distinct CDR3 sequences, with around 10% appearing a single time and 5% to 6.5% taken by the ten largest. In the case of this clonotype: Its antigen is not identified.

The TCR comes from a woman between 18 and 29 years old in good health. The genes are TRBV7-2 and TRBJ1-1; D possibly corresponds to TRBD1 (5 bases). The sequenced sample was memory (CD45RO+) T cells sorted from blood. The CDR3 here is CASSLGGESTEAFF. CDR3 nucleotides: TGTGCCAGCAGCTTAGGGGGGGAGTCGACTGAAGCTTTCTTT.